The 8 T cell receptor beta chains in this list originate from one sample, sequenced in a study of cytomegalovirus exposure and HLA in healthy donors. TCRdb's table, derived via immunoSEQ multiplex PCR, lists solely in-frame clones and lacks some. The sample carries about 66,000 clones, around 97% recorded once. Specimen: PBMCs. The receptor set was obtained from a young woman in good health and CMV-seropositive.

The chain is built from TRBV2 and TRBJ2-7; D is perhaps TRBD1 (7 bases). This CDR3 contains 14 residues. Germline CDR1 is SNHLY and CDR2 is FYNNEI. The V and J ends lost 1 base and 4 bases respectively, with 11 bases between them. The DNA for the CDR3 is TGTGCCAGCAGTGAAGGCAGGGGGACTTACGAGCAGTACTTC. Its translation: CASSEGRGTYEQYF.

The chain combines TRBV6-1 with TRBJ1-2; 7 bases map to TRBD1. Germline V gene data show CDR1 as MNHNS and CDR2 as SASEGT. The CDR3 runs to 14 residues. V shed 6 bases, J shed 4 bases, and the junction held 8 bases outside the gene matches. The CDR3 region is CASSAGQDFYGYTF. For the CDR3, the DNA is TGTGCCAGCAGCGCCGGACAGGACTTCTATGGCTACACCTTC.

This chain connects TRBV4-1 to TRBJ1-3; D is uncertain. Germline lookup yields CDR1 MGHRA and CDR2 YSYEKL. Trimming pared 1 base from V and 0 bases from J, leaving 7 bases between. CDR3 size: 15 residues. The CDR3 is CASSQVGDSGNTIYF. CDR3 sequence (DNA): TGCGCCAGCAGCCAAGTCGGAGACTCTGGAAACACCATATATTTT.

This sequence joins TRBV28 and TRBJ2-7; 7 bases align to TRBD2. V was clipped by 3 bases and J by 2 bases; unmatched bases: 4. The germline V gene encodes CDR1 MDHEN and CDR2 SYDVKM. The CDR3 has 14 amino acids. DNA of the CDR3: TGTGCCAGCAGTTTCCTAGCGGCTACCTACGAGCAGTACTTC. Its protein is CASSFLAATYEQYF.

This chain uses TRBV19 with TRBJ2-1; TRBD2 matches at 9 bases. The CDR3 is 15 amino acids. The V segment lost 5 bases and the J segment 7 bases; nucleotides outside the gene matches: 9. CDR1 is LNHDA, CDR2 SQIVND, per germline (reference sequence). The CDR3 loop reads CASSVASGIANEQFF. CDR3 nucleotide sequence: TGTGCCAGTAGTGTAGCTAGCGGGATCGCGAATGAGCAGTTCTTC.

The chain joins TRBV7-9 to TRBJ2-3, with D perhaps TRBD2 (5 bases). The germline V gene encodes CDR1 SEHNR and CDR2 FQNEAQ (reference sequence). Trimming shortened V by 0 bases and J by 3 bases, and 13 bases separated the two germline ends. The CDR3 runs 16 residues. In DNA, the CDR3 is TGTGCCAGCAGCTTAGCGCCAGATAGCGCGACAGATACGCAGTATTTT. Amino acid sequence: CASSLAPDSATDTQYF.

The gene calls are TRBV6-6 and TRBJ2-5, with D possibly TRBD1 on 6 matching bases. The germline V gene has CDR1 MNHNY and CDR2 SVGAGI (reference sequence). The V and J ends lost 0 bases and 4 bases respectively, with 12 bases between them. This CDR3 region has 15 residues. The CDR3 DNA reads TGTGCCAGCAGTTACTCGAAGGGGGATGGAGAGACCCAGTACTTC. Translating gives CASSYSKGDGETQYF.

The chain has TRBV5-5 and TRBJ2-2; D uncertain. The length of the CDR3 is 15 residues. Germline V CDR1 and CDR2: SGHKS, YYEKEE (reference sequence). V lost 2 bases, J lost 0 bases, and 8 bases lay in between. In nucleotides, the CDR3 is TGTGCCAGCAGCTTCGGAGTGTCGAACACCGGGGAGCTGTTTTTT. Its protein product is CASSFGVSNTGELFF. The entire variable domain, with the rest obtained from reference TRBV5-5 and TRBJ2-2, is as follows: DAGVTQSPTHLIKTRGQQVTLRCSPISGHKSVSWYQQVLGQGPQFIFQYYEKEERGRGNFPDRFSARQFPNYSSELNVNALLLGDSALYLCASSFGVSNTGELFFGEGSRLTVL.